The clone carrying this T cell receptor (beta chain) turned up a few times. A junction boundary mismatches the germline segment, possibly from a read error. Profiling relied on immunoSEQ multiplex PCR, and the TCRdb table lists in-frame clones only, not all of them. The repertoire consists of roughly 13,000 clones, with around four fifths occurring once and the leading ten covering 0.25% to 0.35%. This sample was included in a study of follicular helper T cells after annual influenza vaccination. Time point noted: 2014-2015 season, pre-vaccination. This sequence originates from an adult who received the influenza vaccine. Specimen: CXCR5- memory CD4+ T cells sorted from blood, collected on the day of influenza vaccination.

CDR3 nucleotide sequence: TGTGCCAGCAGTTTGGGACATAGGGAATCCTTC. Protein sequence: CASSLGHRESF. The rearrangement uses TRBV25-1 and TRBJ1-2; a weak D match, TRBD1 (6 bases). Germline V gene lookup returns CDR1 MGHDK and CDR2 SYGVNS. CDR3 length: 11 amino acids.